The 7 T cell receptor beta chains below come from one sample, sequenced in a study of CD8+CD57+ T cells in acquired aplastic anemia. Patients included in sequencing had previously demonstrated CD8+CD57+ cell expansion by flow cytometry. For CDR3 and TCR beta VDJ profiling, genomic DNA was the template used. TCRdb re-called the reads through MiXCR, storing one row per CDR3 protein. Among roughly 240,000 distinct CDR3 sequences listed, about 44% were seen once. The sequenced sample was sorted CD4+, CD8+, or CD8+CD57+ T cells (not recorded which) from PBMCs. These receptor sequences come from a human donor with aplastic anemia.

This chain uses TRBV7-9 with TRBJ1-2, with TRBD1 matching over 8 bases. This CDR3 region has 16 residues. The V and J ends lost 3 bases and 8 bases, in that order; junction bases with no gene match: 14. CDR1 and CDR2 from the germline V gene are SEHNR and FQNEAQ (reference sequence). The CDR3, as DNA: TGTGCCAGCAGCTTTCTAGCGGGGACAGGCGGTTGGGGCTACACCTTC. This translates into CASSFLAGTGGWGYTF. Together with reference TRBV7-9 and TRBJ1-2, the CDR3 gives the full variable domain: DTGVSQNPRHKITKRGQNVTFRCDPISEHNRLYWYRQTLGQGPEFLTYFQNEAQLEKSRLLSDRFSAERPKGSFSTLEIQRTEQGDSAMYLCASSFLAGTGGWGYTFGSGTRLTVV.

The rearrangement uses TRBV7-2 and TRBJ2-1; TRBD1 aligns across 7 bases. Losses at the gene ends were 5 bases for V and 15 bases for J; bases not matched to a gene: 13. Per the germline V gene, CDR1 is SGHTA and CDR2 is FQGNSA. This CDR3 has 13 amino acids. The CDR3 sequence: CASSPPWTGVRFF. The CDR3 region has the DNA TGTGCCAGCAGCCCACCATGGACAGGCGTTCGGTTCTTC.

This clonotype showed up many times. V and J are TRBV10-2 and TRBJ1-5; 7 bases fit TRBD1. CDR1 WSHSY and CDR2 SAAADI come from the germline V gene. The V segment lost 5 bases and the J segment 7 bases; nucleotides outside the gene matches: 5. This CDR3 region has 13 residues. The chain's CDR3 is CASSRQGVQPQHF. The CDR3 coding sequence is TGCGCCAGCAGTCGGCAGGGGGTCCAGCCCCAGCATTTT.

This chain uses TRBV20-1 with TRBJ1-6, with D possibly TRBD1 on 5 matching bases. Germline V gives CDR1 DFQATT, CDR2 SNEGSKA (reference sequence). This CDR3 has 13 residues. Deletions cut 3 bases from V and 7 bases from J, with 10 bases between. CDR3 protein: CSASRGGNSPLHF. CDR3 DNA sequence: TGCAGTGCTAGTAGGGGTGGGAATTCACCCCTCCACTTT.

The chain is built from TRBV7-6 and TRBJ2-5; TRBD2 matches at 9 bases. CDR1 is SGHVS and CDR2 is FNYEAQ in the germline V gene. The ends lost 6 bases at V and 5 bases at J; junction bases unmatched: 10. The CDR3 contains 15 residues. The CDR3 region is CASSFRTSDHETQYF. The DNA for the CDR3 is TGTGCCAGCAGTTTCAGGACTAGCGATCATGAGACCCAGTACTTC.

This clonotype was seen ten or more times. The chain is built from TRBV27 and TRBJ1-1; 7 positions agree with TRBD1. V gave up 6 bases and J gave up 5 bases; unmatched junction bases: 6. Germline-derived CDR1 and CDR2 are MNHEY and SMNVEV (reference sequence). CDR3 length equals 13 residues. The DNA for the CDR3 is TGTGCCAGCAGCTCAGGGGGGGGAACTGAAGCTTTCTTT. This sequence encodes CASSSGGGTEAFF.

This sequence joins TRBV6-1 and TRBJ2-1; D unresolved. Germline-derived CDR1 and CDR2 are MNHNS and SASEGT. This CDR3 contains 10 residues. The germline V and J ends were trimmed by 3 bases and 12 bases, with 6 bases remaining between them. The DNA for the CDR3 is TGTGCCAGCAGTGATCCGTCGCAGTTCTTC. Translating gives CASSDPSQFF.